Below, 6 T cell receptor beta chains from the same sample are listed, as sequenced in a study of blood T cell repertoires in COVID-19. Clones were read by immunoSEQ multiplex PCR, and TCRdb kept only the in-frame ones, dropping some. In the table there are 70,000 to 90,000 clones, more than 85% of which are singletons. Sequencing input: peripheral blood. The source of these receptors is an older man with active or convalescent COVID-19.

The chain employs TRBV6-6 and TRBJ1-1; D may be TRBD1 (6 bases). The CDR3 is made up of 14 amino acids. CDR1 and CDR2 (germline): MNHNY, SVGAGI (reference sequence). V lost 6 bases and J lost 5, with 16 bases in between. The CDR3 coding sequence is TGTGCCAGCAGAAACCCAGGGGAAGAGACTGAAGCTTTCTTT. Its translation is CASRNPGEETEAFF.

The V gene is TRBV5-1, the J gene TRBJ2-5; 10 bases match TRBD1. The CDR3 is 16 residues long. The V gene end was trimmed by 4 bases and the J gene end by 5 bases; junction bases not matched to a gene: 11. Germline assignment: CDR1 SGHRS and CDR2 YFSETQ. The CDR3: CASSTGTGARVETQYF. CDR3 DNA: TGCGCCAGCAGCACCGGGACAGGGGCTAGGGTGGAGACCCAGTACTTC.

The gene calls are TRBV28 and TRBJ1-3; the D gene is possibly TRBD1 (5 bases). Germline CDR1 is MDHEN and CDR2 is SYDVKM. The V end was cut by 7 bases, the J end by 4 bases, with 14 bases between. The CDR3 contains 14 residues. The CDR3 is CASIRRGGGNTIYF. DNA of the CDR3: TGTGCCAGCATTCGACGGGGGGGAGGAAACACCATATATTTT.

The chain couples TRBV27 to TRBJ1-6; D call uncertain. CDR3 length: 15 amino acids. The ends were cut back, 6 bases at V and 8 bases at J, with 17 bases in the middle. CDR1 is MNHEY, CDR2 SMNVEV, per germline (reference sequence). CDR3 DNA: TGTGCCAGCAGCCCGTCTAGAGGGCTTTATTCACCCCTCCACTTT. Translation gives CASSPSRGLYSPLHF.

The chain has TRBV7-2 and TRBJ2-1; weak D call: TRBD2 (7 bases). Deletions cut 5 bases from V and 3 bases from J, with 17 bases between. Germline loops: CDR1 SGHTA, CDR2 FQGNSA. This CDR3 is 16 amino acids long. This chain's CDR3 is CASSPPAGANYNEQFF. The CDR3 bases are TGTGCCAGCAGCCCTCCCGCGGGGGCCAACTACAATGAGCAGTTCTTC.

This chain connects TRBV12-3 or TRBV12-4 to TRBJ2-5, with TRBD1 matching over 7 bases. The J segment lost 5 bases and the V segment lost 7 bases, leaving 7 bases of the junction unmatched. CDR3 length: 13 amino acids. CDR3 residues: CASTRQGDETQYF. The CDR3 nucleotides are TGTGCCAGCACCCGACAGGGCGACGAGACCCAGTACTTC.